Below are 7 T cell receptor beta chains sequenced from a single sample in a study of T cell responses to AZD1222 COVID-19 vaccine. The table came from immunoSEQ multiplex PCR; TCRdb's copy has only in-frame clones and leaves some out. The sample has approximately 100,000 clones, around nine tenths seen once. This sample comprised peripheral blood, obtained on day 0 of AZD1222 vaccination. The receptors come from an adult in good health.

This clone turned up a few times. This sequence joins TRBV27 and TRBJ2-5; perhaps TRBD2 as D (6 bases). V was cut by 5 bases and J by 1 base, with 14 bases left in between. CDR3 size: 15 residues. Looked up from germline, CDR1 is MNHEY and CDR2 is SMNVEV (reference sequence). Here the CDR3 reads CASSPVAVFQETQYF. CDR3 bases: TGTGCCAGCAGTCCCGTAGCGGTTTTCCAAGAGACCCAGTACTTC.

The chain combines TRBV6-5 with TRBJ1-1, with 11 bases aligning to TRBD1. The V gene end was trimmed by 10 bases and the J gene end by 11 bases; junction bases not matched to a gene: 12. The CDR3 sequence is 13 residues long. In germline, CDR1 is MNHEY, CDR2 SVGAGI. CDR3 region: CATRGQGGIEAFF. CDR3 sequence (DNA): TGTGCCACCCGGGGACAGGGGGGTATCGAGGCTTTCTTT.

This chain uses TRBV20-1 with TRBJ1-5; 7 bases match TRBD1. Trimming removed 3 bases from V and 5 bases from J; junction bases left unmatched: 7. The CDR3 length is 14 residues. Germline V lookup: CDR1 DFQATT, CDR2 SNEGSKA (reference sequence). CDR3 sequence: CSASQDRPYQPQHF. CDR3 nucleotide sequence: TGCAGTGCTAGTCAGGACAGGCCCTATCAGCCCCAGCATTTT.

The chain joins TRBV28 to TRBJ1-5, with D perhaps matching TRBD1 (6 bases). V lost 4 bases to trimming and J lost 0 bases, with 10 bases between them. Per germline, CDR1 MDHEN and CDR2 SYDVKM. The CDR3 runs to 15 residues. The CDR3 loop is CASSYGQISNQPQHF. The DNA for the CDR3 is TGTGCCAGCAGTTACGGACAGATTAGCAATCAGCCCCAGCATTTT.

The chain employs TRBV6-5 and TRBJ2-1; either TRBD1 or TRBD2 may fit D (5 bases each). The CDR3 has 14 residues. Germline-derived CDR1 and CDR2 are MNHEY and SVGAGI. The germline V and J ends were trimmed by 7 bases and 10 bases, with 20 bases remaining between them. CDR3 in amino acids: CASTPVGGKDEQFF. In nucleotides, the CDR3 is TGTGCCAGCACCCCAGTTGGGGGTAAGGACGAGCAGTTCTTC.

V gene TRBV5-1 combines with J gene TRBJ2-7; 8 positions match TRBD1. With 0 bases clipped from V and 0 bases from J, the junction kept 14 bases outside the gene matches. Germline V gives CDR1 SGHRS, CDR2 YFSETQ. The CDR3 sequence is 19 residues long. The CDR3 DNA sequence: TGCGCCAGCAGCTTGGTCTCGTCGTTTGGACAGGGTGGCTCCTACGAGCAGTACTTC. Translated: CASSLVSSFGQGGSYEQYF.

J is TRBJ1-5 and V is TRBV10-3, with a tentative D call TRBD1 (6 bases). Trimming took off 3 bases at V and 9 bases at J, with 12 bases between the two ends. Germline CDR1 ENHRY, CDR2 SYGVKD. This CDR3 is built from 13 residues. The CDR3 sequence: CAISDRGGGPQHF. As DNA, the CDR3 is TGTGCCATCAGTGACAGGGGTGGGGGGCCCCAGCATTTT.